This TCR beta chain appears in the sequencing data of a study of metastatic and nonmetastatic thyroid tumors (dated by TCRdb to 2020 to 2022). Describing the broader study: The researchers compared repertoires between peripheral blood samples and tumor or nodule tissue samples from patients with malignant or benign thyroid disease. Here is what the overall study found, with its caveats: In both blood and tumor samples, malignant tumors were reported to have significantly higher TCR beta diversity than benign nodules.

Including cysteine and phenylalanine, the CDR3 has 13 amino acids. The retained sequence is limited to the CDR3, 39 bases, with the frame set at the first base. Relative to germline, V is 3 bases shorter and J is 4 bases shorter, with 10 bases between their ends. CDR1 DFQATT and CDR2 SNEGSKA are derived from the germline V gene (reference sequence). This clone has ten or more counts. This receptor's antigen is unknown. One base away there is no much larger clone; base qualities are not given. Before undergoing thyroid surgery, none of the patients had been given any kind of treatment. Using T-cell receptor beta sequencing, the study looked back at clinical samples from patients collected from the early 2010s to the late 2010s. Library preparation employed PCR. The listed sequencing device is Illumina HiSeq 4000. High-throughput sequencing was used to profile the TCR beta-chain CDR3 region of each patient. In the source study's methods: Drawing on CDR3 differences between clinicopathological groups, the researchers built a classifier meant to tell apart patients with distant-metastatic papillary thyroid cancer. The Shannon index was used to measure repertoire diversity, and the Morisita-Horn index was used to measure how similar tumor and blood repertoires were. TCRdb reran the public reads through fastp at Q25 and MiXCR, keeping productive beta chains. The V and J calls, along with clone size, are taken from TCRdb and not from the paper's own processing. Counted in this sample were approximately 21,000 clones; around 19% of them appeared once. The ten largest account for roughly 21% of the sample.

Sample: blood. The chain is made from TRBV20-1 and TRBJ1-3; a weak D assignment points to TRBD1 (5 bases agree). The TCR comes from a male donor with papillary thyroid cancer or a benign thyroid nodule (not recorded which). Some clones in this sample may be carry-over from other donors' samples. The nucleotides are TGCAGTGCTAGTTCCAGGGTAGGAAACACCATATATTTT. Its protein is CSASSRVGNTIYF.